The sequence of this TCR beta chain was determined in a study of blood T cell repertoires in COVID-19. The CDR3 is 17 amino acids. CDR1 is LNHDA, CDR2 SQIVND, per germline (reference sequence). The germline V and J ends were trimmed by 2 bases and 1 base, with 15 bases remaining between them. As originally analysed: The assay estimated nucleated cells by amplifying reference gene primers. Profiling relied on immunoSEQ multiplex PCR, and the TCRdb table lists in-frame clones only, not all of them. Clone size and the V and J calls come from that table; the DNA yielded D and trimming. The sample gives some 72,000 clones, roughly nine tenths of which show up once; approximately 5% is in the top ten.

The clonotype comes from a man over 45 with active or convalescent COVID-19. Sequences were obtained from peripheral blood. V is TRBV19 and J is TRBJ1-5; D not certain. CDR3 in amino acids: CASSISSGSRSNQPQHF. Here the CDR3 DNA reads TGTGCCAGTAGTATATCCTCCGGGTCAAGGAGCAATCAGCCCCAGCATTTT.